Below are 24 T cell receptor beta chains sequenced from a single sample in a study of shared clonotypes between healthy human individuals. Here immunoSEQ multiplex PCR was the method, and the copy in TCRdb shows in-frame clones only, minus some. The sample yields around 700,000 clones, around 72% seen once. Material: memory CD4+ T cells sorted from blood. Subset specified: CD45RA-negative fraction. The receptor set was obtained from a woman younger than 45 in good health.

V and J are TRBV5-4 and TRBJ1-2; D is ambiguous. Trimming left V 1 base short and J 2 bases short, with 12 bases between. In germline, CDR1 is SGHNT, CDR2 YYREEE (reference sequence). The CDR3 consists of 15 residues. The CDR3 region has the DNA TGTGCCAGCAGCTTGCTTTCTGACCTGAACTATGGCTACACCTTC. Its protein product is CASSLLSDLNYGYTF.

CDR3 residues: CASSSGTGGQPQHF. The CDR3 DNA sequence: TGCGCCAGCAGCTCGGGGACAGGAGGTCAGCCCCAGCATTTT. V is TRBV5-1 and J is TRBJ1-5, with TRBD1 matching 8 bases. The germline gives CDR1 SGHRS, CDR2 YFSETQ. The J segment lost 6 bases and the V segment lost 3 bases, leaving 5 bases of the junction unmatched. The CDR3 has 14 amino acids. Together with reference TRBV5-1 and TRBJ1-5, the CDR3 gives the full variable domain: KAGVTQTPRYLIKTRGQQVTLSCSPISGHRSVSWYQQTPGQGLQFLFEYFSETQRNKGNFPGRFSGRQFSNSRSEMNVSTLELGDSALYLCASSSGTGGQPQHFGDGTRLSIL.

The V call is TRBV29-1, the J call TRBJ2-6; a possible D gene is TRBD2 (5 bases). The germline V gene has CDR1 SQVTM and CDR2 ANQGSEA. The CDR3 consists of 16 residues. Trimming cost V 3 bases and J 3 bases, with 15 bases left between them. In nucleotides, the CDR3 is TGCAGCGTTGACCACGAGCGCGGAGGTGGGGCCAACGTCCTGACTTTC. This encodes CSVDHERGGGANVLTF.

The chain couples TRBV5-4 to TRBJ2-5; D is perhaps TRBD1 (5 bases). Looked up from germline, CDR1 is SGHNT and CDR2 is YYREEE (reference sequence). There are 12 residues in the CDR3. The V end was cut by 7 bases, the J end by 11 bases, with 18 bases between. CDR3 coding DNA: TGTGCCAGCTCTAGGGGCGGCTCGGAGCAGTACTTC. Amino acids: CASSRGGSEQYF.

V gene TRBV5-1 combines with J gene TRBJ2-7; D possibly corresponds to TRBD2 (6 bases). Germline values: CDR1 SGHRS, CDR2 YFSETQ. Trimming took 0 bases from V and 0 from J, leaving 10 bases between them. The CDR3 totals 15 residues. CDR3 nucleotides: TGCGCCAGCAGCTTGGCGCCTAGCGACTCCTACGAGCAGTACTTC. Translation gives CASSLAPSDSYEQYF.

This clone was picked up a small number of times. The chain couples TRBV27 to TRBJ2-1, with 7 bases identical to TRBD1. The CDR3 spans 15 residues. Looked up from germline, CDR1 is MNHEY and CDR2 is SMNVEV (reference sequence). Trimming at V came to 4 bases and at J to 7 bases, leaving 10 bases not matched to a gene. CDR3 bases: TGTGCCAGCAGTTCAATGACAGGGCGGAGGAATGAGCAGTTCTTC. Its protein is CASSSMTGRRNEQFF.

The gene calls are TRBV11-2 and TRBJ2-1; D is unclear. The germline V gene encodes CDR1 SGHAT and CDR2 FQNNGV. This CDR3 comprises 13 residues. V lost 3 bases to trimming and J lost 7 bases, with 10 bases between them. CDR3 bases: TGTGCCAGCAGCTTTTACATTGAGAATGAGCAGTTCTTC. Protein sequence: CASSFYIENEQFF.

In its sample, this clone was seen a few times. The chain recombines TRBV19 with TRBJ2-4, with 10 bases aligning to TRBD2. The CDR3 length is 17 residues. V shed 2 bases, J shed 7 bases, and the junction held 11 bases outside the gene matches. CDR1 and CDR2 from the germline V gene are LNHDA and SQIVND (reference sequence). The CDR3 coding sequence is TGTGCCAGTAGTATAATCCTAGCGGGAGTGGAGGGGAACATTCAGTACTTC. It specifies CASSIILAGVEGNIQYF.

The V call is TRBV15, the J call TRBJ2-1, with D unresolved. The CDR3 runs 16 residues. CDR1 is LNHNV and CDR2 is YYDKDF in the germline V gene (reference sequence). Trimming shortened V by 0 bases and J by 3 bases, and 12 bases separated the two germline ends. The CDR3 coding sequence is TGTGCCACCAGCAGAGACGTGAGCAGTTTCTACAATGAGCAGTTCTTC. Translating it yields CATSRDVSSFYNEQFF.

This chain connects TRBV18 to TRBJ2-5; D remains ambiguous. Deletions cut 3 bases from V and 1 base from J, with 6 bases between. The CDR3 spans 13 residues. Germline V CDR1 and CDR2: KGHSH, LQKENI. The CDR3 loop is CASSPEVQETQYF. In DNA, the CDR3 is TGTGCCAGCTCACCCGAGGTCCAAGAGACCCAGTACTTC.

The chain recombines TRBV27 with TRBJ1-1; D is unresolved. CDR3 length equals 14 residues. Germline V gene sequence: CDR1 MNHEY, CDR2 SMNVEV (reference sequence). The ends were cut back, 5 bases at V and 1 base at J, with 11 bases in the middle. The CDR3 spells CASSPRRQNTEAFF. The CDR3 DNA follows: TGTGCCAGCAGTCCAAGACGGCAGAACACTGAAGCTTTCTTT.

The J gene is TRBJ1-6, the V gene TRBV7-8; TRBD1 is a possible D gene (6 bases). Germline CDR1 reads SGHVS; CDR2 reads FQNEAQ. The CDR3 loop spans 15 amino acids. V lost 5 bases, J lost 8 bases, and 16 bases lay in between. CDR3 sequence: CASSPIGRGDSPLHF. CDR3 DNA sequence: TGTGCCAGCAGCCCTATCGGCAGGGGAGATTCACCCCTCCACTTT.

The V gene is TRBV7-9, the J gene TRBJ1-1; D might be TRBD1 (6 bases). V lost 6 bases, J lost 10 bases, and 15 bases lay in between. The CDR3 runs to 12 residues. Per germline, CDR1 SEHNR and CDR2 FQNEAQ (reference sequence). In DNA form, the CDR3 reads TGTGCCAGCAGTACCCAGGGGCTTGGAGCTTTCTTT. Residues: CASSTQGLGAFF.

V gene TRBV25-1 combines with J gene TRBJ1-2, with D maybe TRBD1 (5 bases). There are 14 residues in the CDR3. Trimming removed 1 base at V and 8 bases at J, with 14 bases between. Germline V gene data show CDR1 as MGHDK and CDR2 as SYGVNS. DNA of the CDR3: TGTGCCAGCAGTGAATGGCTTCCACAGGAGGGCTACACCTTC. As protein: CASSEWLPQEGYTF.

The chain employs TRBV19 and TRBJ2-5, with D possibly TRBD1 on 6 matching bases. Germline CDR1 is LNHDA and CDR2 is SQIVND (reference sequence). This CDR3 is built from 14 residues. V lost 3 bases and J 4 bases, leaving 12 bases between the germline ends. The CDR3 DNA follows: TGTGCCAGTAGTATTTCAGGGGCGGGAGAGACCCAGTACTTC. It translates to CASSISGAGETQYF.

The count of this clone is one. The chain carries TRBV19 and TRBJ1-5; perhaps TRBD1 as D (5 bases). This CDR3 spans 16 amino acids. Trimming cost V 3 bases and J 0 bases, with 12 bases left between them. CDR1 and CDR2 from the germline V gene are LNHDA and SQIVND (reference sequence). The CDR3 DNA reads as TGTGCCAGTAGTATCTCGGGGACTCTTAGCAATCAGCCCCAGCATTTT. Its protein product is CASSISGTLSNQPQHF.

The chain uses TRBV2 and TRBJ2-1, with D perhaps matching TRBD1 (5 bases). The CDR3 has 14 residues. Germline-derived CDR1 and CDR2 are SNHLY and FYNNEI. V was trimmed by 0 bases and J by 6 bases, leaving 9 bases between them. The CDR3 coding sequence is TGTGCCAGCAGTGAAGCTAACAGGTTCAATGAGCAGTTCTTC. This sequence encodes CASSEANRFNEQFF.

This clone occurred many times. The chain carries TRBV5-1 and TRBJ1-1; 7 nucleotides line up with TRBD1. The CDR3 spans 14 residues. Germline lookup yields CDR1 SGHRS and CDR2 YFSETQ. V dropped 7 bases and J dropped 1; count of bases not matched to a gene: 7. The CDR3 reads CASRTGEANTEAFF. In nucleotides, the CDR3 is TGCGCCAGCCGAACAGGGGAGGCGAACACTGAAGCTTTCTTT.

This clone was seen a handful of times. J is TRBJ2-3 and V is TRBV11-2; 8 bases match TRBD2. The length of the CDR3 is 13 residues. V lost 5 bases, J lost 5 bases, and 3 bases stayed unmatched. Germline assignment: CDR1 SGHAT and CDR2 FQNNGV. The DNA of the CDR3 is TGTGCCAGCAGCGAAGGGACTAGAGATACGCAGTATTTT. Protein product: CASSEGTRDTQYF.

The rearrangement uses TRBV7-2 and TRBJ1-2; D call uncertain. The CDR3 extends over 14 amino acids. Between the trimmed V and J ends, which lost 6 bases and 4 bases, there was a span of 15 bases. Germline V gives CDR1 SGHTA, CDR2 FQGNSA. The CDR3 nucleotides are TGTGCCAGCAGTGACCGGGGTACAATCTATGGCTACACCTTC. Encoded protein: CASSDRGTIYGYTF.

The rearrangement links TRBV19 to TRBJ2-3; TRBD2 matches at 13 bases. The length of the CDR3 is 16 residues. V was pared by 5 bases and J by 14 bases, with 16 bases of the junction left unmatched. The germline gives CDR1 LNHDA, CDR2 SQIVND (reference sequence). CDR3 sequence reads: CASSPTTTSGRARRYF. The CDR3 region has the DNA TGTGCCAGTAGTCCCACGACCACTAGCGGGAGGGCCCGGAGGTATTTT.

V and J are TRBV2 and TRBJ1-2, with TRBD1 identical over 8 bases. Per the germline V gene, CDR1 is SNHLY and CDR2 is FYNNEI. The CDR3 extends over 14 amino acids. With 7 bases clipped from V and 3 bases from J, the junction kept 7 bases outside the gene matches. CDR3 region: CASTRTGLDYGYTF. The CDR3 DNA sequence: TGTGCCAGCACCCGGACAGGGCTCGACTATGGCTACACCTTC.

This clone was observed a few times. The rearrangement uses TRBV23-1 and TRBJ1-5; D possibly corresponds to TRBD1 (6 bases). TRBV23-1 is flagged as an ORF with uncertain function. Trimming removed 4 bases at V and 6 bases at J, with 10 bases between. The CDR3 length is 13 residues. CDR3 DNA sequence: TGCGCCAGCAGTCCAGGGGCCAGTCAGCCCCAGCATTTT. It specifies CASSPGASQPQHF.

This clone was counted only a few times. CDR3 sequence: CASSKGQVNQPQHF. The CDR3 DNA is TGTGCCAGCTCGAAGGGCCAGGTAAATCAGCCCCAGCATTTT. This rearrangement joins TRBV5-5 to TRBJ1-5; D is unclear. Germline values: CDR1 SGHKS, CDR2 YYEKEE (reference sequence). The length of the CDR3 is 14 residues. Trimming took 7 bases from V and 4 from J, leaving 15 bases between them.